This T cell receptor (beta chain) was retrieved from a study of shared clonotypes between healthy human individuals. Study at large: Donors had three CD4 naive, three CD4 memory, two CD8 naive and one CD8 memory plate apiece.

V lost 1 base, J lost 2 bases, and 12 bases lay in between. The germline gives CDR1 SGHAT, CDR2 FQNNGV. CDR3 length equals 16 residues. A CD45RA+ naive subset and a CD45RA-negative memory subset were split from CD4+ cells. Some clones are missing from TCRdb's copy, which holds only in-frame ones; the method was immunoSEQ multiplex PCR. The sample lists some 2,000,000 clones, roughly 95% occurring once. Sequenced: naive CD4+ T cells sorted from blood. Sample subset: CD45RA+ positively selected. The TCR was taken from a young man in good health. The chain joins TRBV11-2 to TRBJ2-1, with a weak D call TRBD1 (6 bases). This CDR3 reads CASSLAPQGPYNEQFF. Written as DNA, the CDR3 is TGTGCCAGCAGCTTAGCCCCACAGGGACCCTACAATGAGCAGTTCTTC. The full variable domain, with the rest looked up from reference TRBV11-2 and TRBJ2-1, is EAGVAQSPRYKIIEKRQSVAFWCNPISGHATLYWYQQILGQGPKLLIQFQNNGVVDDSQLPKDRFSAERLKGVDSTLKIQPAKLEDSAVYLCASSLAPQGPYNEQFFGPGTRLTVL.